One and the same sample provided the 32 T cell receptor beta chains below, sequenced in a study of tumor-infiltrating T cells and Merkel cell polyomavirus. In the study overall: The study examined CD8+ T cells specific for the Merkel cell polyomavirus KLL epitope.

The assay was immunoSEQ multiplex PCR, and TCRdb's table has in-frame clones only and misses some. The sample includes about 25,000 clones, 87% seen only once; the top ten take more than 2.5%. All patients' tumors stained robustly positive for Merkel cell polyomavirus Large T antigen by immunohistochemistry. The sequencing sample was made of lymph node tissue. Receptor source: a man aged 50-59 years with Merkel cell carcinoma.

The genes are TRBV9 and TRBJ1-4; D gene unclear. From germline, CDR1 is SGDLS and CDR2 YYNGEE. The CDR3 is made up of 15 amino acids. V shed 0 bases and J shed 3 bases, with 9 bases lying between them. CDR3 region: CASSVASRANEKLFF. In DNA form, the CDR3 reads TGTGCCAGCAGCGTAGCTTCCCGGGCTAATGAAAAACTGTTTTTT.

The chain uses TRBV7-9 and TRBJ2-5, with 9 positions matching TRBD2. J gave up 2 bases and V 7 bases, and 8 bases lay outside the gene matches. The CDR3 length is 15 residues. Germline V gene sequence: CDR1 SEHNR, CDR2 FQNEAQ (reference sequence). The DNA of the CDR3 is TGTGCCAGCAACTGGCGGGAGGGCCGGCAAGAGACCCAGTACTTC. Protein sequence: CASNWREGRQETQYF.

The V and J genes are TRBV10-3 and TRBJ2-7; possible D gene TRBD2, 6 bases. CDR1 and CDR2 (germline): ENHRY, SYGVKD. This CDR3 comprises 13 residues. The germline V and J ends were trimmed by 7 bases and 4 bases, with 14 bases remaining between them. CDR3 coding DNA: TGTGCCATCAACTTCGACGGGGGATACGAGCAGTACTTC. Translating it yields CAINFDGGYEQYF.

This chain uses TRBV5-4 with TRBJ2-3; 8 nucleotides align to TRBD1. The J segment lost 1 base and the V segment lost 4 bases, leaving 2 bases of the junction unmatched. This CDR3 contains 14 residues. Germline V lookup: CDR1 SGHNT, CDR2 YYREEE (reference sequence). Written as DNA, the CDR3 is TGTGCCAGCAGCCCGGACAGGGGCACAGATACGCAGTATTTT. Encoded protein: CASSPDRGTDTQYF.

The rearrangement links TRBV30 to TRBJ1-1; 12 nucleotides line up with TRBD1. Unmatched junction bases numbered 6, after V lost 3 bases and J lost 4 bases. The CDR3 runs to 15 residues. CDR1 and CDR2 (germline): GTSNPN, SVGIG (reference sequence). The CDR3 loop is CAWSGTGGVGTEAFF. CDR3 DNA sequence: TGTGCCTGGAGCGGGACAGGGGGCGTCGGCACTGAAGCTTTCTTT.

J is TRBJ2-7 and V is TRBV7-2, with D tentatively TRBD1 (5 bases). Per germline, CDR1 SGHTA and CDR2 FQGNSA. CDR3 length: 14 residues. V was clipped by 1 base and J by 6 bases, with 13 bases between them. The CDR3 nucleotides read TGTGCCAGCAGCTTAGTGTTTAGGGGTGGCGAGCAGTACTTC. Protein sequence: CASSLVFRGGEQYF.

J is TRBJ1-2 and V is TRBV5-4; 7 positions match TRBD1. This CDR3 spans 13 amino acids. Germline V CDR1 and CDR2: SGHNT, YYREEE (reference sequence). V gave up 4 bases and J gave up 5 bases; unmatched junction bases: 5. The CDR3 is CASSVVTGYGYTF. CDR3 DNA sequence: TGTGCCAGCAGCGTAGTGACAGGGTATGGCTACACCTTC. The whole variable domain, remainder taken from reference TRBV5-4 and TRBJ1-2, is ETGVTQSPTHLIKTRGQQVTLRCSSQSGHNTVSWYQQALGQGPQFIFQYYREEENGRGNFPPRFSGLQFPNYSSELNVNALELDDSALYLCASSVVTGYGYTFGSGTRLTVV.

The chain links TRBV2 to TRBJ2-2; 7 positions agree with TRBD2. Germline CDR1 SNHLY, CDR2 FYNNEI. V was clipped by 0 bases and J by 0 bases; unmatched bases: 1. CDR3 length: 16 residues. CDR3 bases: TGTGCCAGCAGTGAAGCTAGCGGGTCGAACACCGGGGAGCTGTTTTTT. The encoded protein is CASSEASGSNTGELFF.

Only one count was recorded for this clone. The chain couples TRBV4-2 to TRBJ2-7, with 7 bases fitting TRBD1. The CDR3 runs 14 residues. Per the germline V gene, CDR1 is LGHNA and CDR2 is YNFKEQ. Trimming cost V 4 bases and J 1 base; bases outside gene matches: 4. CDR3 sequence: CASSRTGESYEQYF. The CDR3 DNA reads as TGTGCCAGCAGCCGAACAGGGGAGTCCTACGAGCAGTACTTC.

This sequence joins TRBV29-1 and TRBJ2-3; a possible D gene is TRBD2 (5 bases). Germline values: CDR1 SQVTM, CDR2 ANQGSEA. V was cut by 3 bases and J by 3 bases, with 13 bases left in between. The CDR3 runs to 14 residues. The CDR3 loop reads CSVEDTGRTDTQYF. The CDR3 DNA sequence: TGCAGCGTTGAGGATACGGGAAGAACAGATACGCAGTATTTT.

In its sample, this clone was seen a few times. The chain carries TRBV6-5 and TRBJ1-2; a weak D match, TRBD1 (5 bases). CDR1 and CDR2 (germline): MNHEY, SVGAGI. V was cut by 7 bases and J by 1 base, with 16 bases left in between. The length of the CDR3 is 15 residues. The CDR3 spells CASTGFGGDNYGYTF. CDR3 sequence (DNA): TGTGCCAGCACGGGGTTCGGGGGGGATAACTATGGCTACACCTTC.

This chain uses TRBV27 with TRBJ1-6; the match to TRBD1 covers 7 bases. J lost 7 bases, V lost 4 bases, and 4 bases had no gene match. From germline, CDR1 is MNHEY and CDR2 SMNVEV (reference sequence). This CDR3 contains 14 residues. CDR3 region: CASSSPGGNSPLHF. CDR3 nucleotides: TGTGCCAGCAGTTCTCCAGGGGGGAATTCACCCCTCCACTTT.

The rearrangement links TRBV7-8 to TRBJ2-2; perhaps TRBD1 as D (6 bases). Germline V gene sequence: CDR1 SGHVS, CDR2 FQNEAQ. V shed 2 bases and J shed 1 base, with 11 bases lying between them. This CDR3 region has 16 residues. The chain's CDR3 is CASSLHRDMNTGELFF. The DNA of the CDR3 is TGTGCCAGCAGCTTACACCGGGACATGAACACCGGGGAGCTGTTTTTT. Using reference TRBV7-8 and TRBJ2-2 for the parts outside the CDR3, the full variable domain is GAGVSQSPRYKVAKRGQDVALRCDPISGHVSLFWYQQALGQGPEFLTYFQNEAQLDKSGLPSDRFFAERPEGSVSTLKIQRTQQEDSAVYLCASSLHRDMNTGELFFGEGSRLTVL.

The gene calls are TRBV6-6 and TRBJ1-2; D may be TRBD1 (6 bases). CDR1 and CDR2 from the germline V gene are MNHNY and SVGAGI (reference sequence). V lost 7 bases, J lost 11 bases, and 23 bases lay in between. The CDR3 runs to 14 residues. The CDR3 here is CASKTQGRHGWYTF. CDR3 in DNA: TGTGCCAGCAAAACACAGGGTCGCCATGGATGGTACACCTTC.

The chain carries TRBV5-4 and TRBJ2-4; tentatively, D is TRBD2 (5 bases). Germline V lookup: CDR1 SGHNT, CDR2 YYREEE (reference sequence). Trimming took 1 base from V and 0 from J, leaving 5 bases between them. The CDR3 is 14 residues long. CDR3 bases: TGTGCCAGCAGCTTGCGGGGAGCCAAAAACATTCAGTACTTC. It yields the protein CASSLRGAKNIQYF.

The V gene is TRBV12-5, the J gene TRBJ1-2; 7 bases are shared with TRBD1. CDR1 LGHNT and CDR2 FRNRAP come from the germline V gene. This CDR3 has 16 amino acids. V gave up 1 base and J gave up 13 bases; unmatched junction bases: 18. CDR3 amino acids: CASGLGAGGSQMTGTF. The CDR3, as DNA: TGTGCTAGTGGTTTGGGCGCAGGGGGAAGCCAAATGACCGGCACCTTC.

The chain links TRBV7-8 to TRBJ2-5; the match to TRBD2 covers 10 bases. Germline V lookup: CDR1 SGHVS, CDR2 FQNEAQ. Trimming at V came to 2 bases and at J to 3 bases, leaving 3 bases not matched to a gene. The CDR3 runs 15 residues. The CDR3 nucleotides are TGTGCCAGCAGCTTACTAGCGGGGGAGGAAGAGACCCAGTACTTC. This sequence encodes CASSLLAGEEETQYF.

The rearrangement links TRBV19 to TRBJ1-1; 7 bases align to TRBD1. This CDR3 contains 14 residues. V shed 3 bases and J 4 bases; nucleotides not matched to a gene: 5. The germline CDR1 and CDR2 sequences are LNHDA and SQIVND (reference sequence). The CDR3 region has the DNA TGTGCCAGTAGTATCGAGGGGGCTGGCACTGAAGCTTTCTTT. Its protein is CASSIEGAGTEAFF.

This chain connects TRBV7-3 to TRBJ2-1; D perhaps matches TRBD2 (7 bases). V dropped 4 bases and J dropped 13 bases, with 17 bases sitting between them. The germline CDR1 and CDR2 sequences are SGHTA and FQGTGA. This CDR3 region has 13 residues. This CDR3 reads CASSSNGGGSQFF. The CDR3 bases are TGTGCCAGCAGCTCAAACGGCGGGGGCTCACAGTTCTTC.

The rearrangement uses TRBV28 and TRBJ2-1; TRBD2 matches at 10 bases. Germline loops: CDR1 MDHEN, CDR2 SYDVKM. The CDR3 covers 16 residues. The V and J ends lost 7 bases and 5 bases, in that order; junction bases with no gene match: 11. CDR3 nucleotides: TGTGCCAGCACGCAAGTGAGCGGGGGGGTTAACAATGAGCAGTTCTTC. Amino acids: CASTQVSGGVNNEQFF.

The chain couples TRBV27 to TRBJ2-1; 13 bases agree with TRBD2. CDR1 MNHEY and CDR2 SMNVEV come from the germline V gene (reference sequence). CDR3 length: 15 amino acids. V shed 4 bases, J shed 9 bases, and the junction held 6 bases outside the gene matches. CDR3 residues: CASSSRLAGGREQFF. CDR3 nucleotides: TGTGCCAGCAGTTCCAGACTAGCGGGGGGTCGTGAGCAGTTCTTC.

CDR3 loop: CASTQGMNTEAFF. The CDR3 nucleotides are TGTGCCAGCACCCAGGGGATGAACACTGAAGCTTTCTTT. The chain combines TRBV6-6 with TRBJ1-1; tentative D call: TRBD1 (6 bases). Germline V gene lookup returns CDR1 MNHNY and CDR2 SVGAGI (reference sequence). V gave up 7 bases and J gave up 0 bases, with 9 bases separating them. The CDR3 length is 13 residues.

This chain joins TRBV6-1 and TRBJ1-2, with D unresolved. Germline CDR1 is MNHNS and CDR2 is SASEGT. Between the trimmed V and J ends, which lost 7 bases and 4 bases, there was a span of 13 bases. The CDR3 contains 13 residues. DNA of the CDR3: TGTGCCAGCACCCCCCAGGTCCCCTATGGCTACACCTTC. Translated, it gives CASTPQVPYGYTF.

V and J are TRBV2 and TRBJ2-7; TRBD1 matches at 7 bases. The V gene end was trimmed by 5 bases and the J gene end by 0 bases; junction bases not matched to a gene: 1. CDR3 length: 13 amino acids. CDR1 and CDR2 from the germline V gene are SNHLY and FYNNEI. The CDR3 nucleotides read TGTGCCAGCAGTTGGACAGGCTCCTACGAGCAGTACTTC. It encodes CASSWTGSYEQYF.

V is TRBV7-9 and J is TRBJ2-7; 9 bases match TRBD2. CDR3 length: 15 amino acids. V was pared by 5 bases and J by 3 bases, with 8 bases of the junction left unmatched. Germline V gives CDR1 SEHNR, CDR2 FQNEAQ (reference sequence). The CDR3 DNA follows: TGTGCCAGCAGCCCCAGACTAGCGGAGATCTACGAGCAGTACTTC. Translated, it gives CASSPRLAEIYEQYF.

The chain couples TRBV9 to TRBJ1-2, with TRBD1 as a possible D gene (6 bases). The CDR3 runs 14 residues. Per germline, CDR1 SGDLS and CDR2 YYNGEE. The germline V and J ends were trimmed by 3 bases and 1 base, with 10 bases remaining between them. CDR3 coding DNA: TGTGCCAGCAGCGAGAAGGACAGTAACTATGGCTACACCTTC. It translates to CASSEKDSNYGYTF. The full variable domain, rest sourced from reference TRBV9 and TRBJ1-2, is DSGVTQTPKHLITATGQRVTLRCSPRSGDLSVYWYQQSLDQGLQFLIQYYNGEERAKGNILERFSAQQFPDLHSELNLSSLELGDSALYFCASSEKDSNYGYTFGSGTRLTVV.

CDR3 region: CAISEASGRALAYEQYF. The CDR3 DNA is TGTGCCATCAGTGAGGCTAGCGGGAGGGCCCTGGCCTACGAGCAGTACTTC. The chain couples TRBV10-3 to TRBJ2-7; the match to TRBD2 covers 12 bases. The V segment lost 2 bases and the J segment 2 bases; nucleotides outside the gene matches: 7. Germline values: CDR1 ENHRY, CDR2 SYGVKD. The CDR3 loop spans 17 amino acids.

This clone appeared a single time. This sequence joins TRBV5-1 and TRBJ2-7, with D possibly TRBD2 on 5 matching bases. The CDR3 length is 12 residues. With 4 bases removed from V and 6 bases from J, the gap between germline ends came to 11 bases. Germline V gives CDR1 SGHRS, CDR2 YFSETQ. The CDR3 DNA sequence: TGCGCCAGCAGCCCCTCCGGAGGCGAGCAGTACTTC. It is translated as CASSPSGGEQYF.

Concerning this clone: The junction departs from germline at one end; a sequencing error may be responsible. This CDR3 is CNVVGSGWDTQYF. CDR3 nucleotide sequence: TGCAACGTTGTGGGTAGCGGGTGGGATACGCAGTATTTT. This chain links TRBV29-1 with TRBJ2-3; TRBD2 aligns across 7 bases. This CDR3 region has 13 residues. Germline CDR1 is SQVTM and CDR2 is ANQGSEA.

The J gene is TRBJ2-1, the V gene TRBV5-4, with TRBD1 matching over 9 bases. Germline-derived CDR1 and CDR2 are SGHNT and YYREEE (reference sequence). The trim removed 3 bases at V and 6 bases at J, leaving 4 bases unmatched. This CDR3 comprises 14 residues. The CDR3 nucleotides are TGTGCCAGCAGCTCGGGGACAGGGTCCAATGAGCAGTTCTTC. Protein sequence: CASSSGTGSNEQFF.

The chain combines TRBV11-2 with TRBJ2-7, with D maybe TRBD1 (5 bases). V gave up 1 base and J gave up 0 bases, with 16 bases separating them. CDR1 and CDR2 from the germline V gene are SGHAT and FQNNGV. CDR3 length: 17 residues. CDR3 amino acids: CASSLAPGHRSSYEQYF. CDR3 nucleotides: TGTGCCAGCAGCTTAGCCCCTGGACATAGGAGCTCCTACGAGCAGTACTTC. The full variable domain, completed using reference TRBV11-2 and TRBJ2-7, is EAGVAQSPRYKIIEKRQSVAFWCNPISGHATLYWYQQILGQGPKLLIQFQNNGVVDDSQLPKDRFSAERLKGVDSTLKIQPAKLEDSAVYLCASSLAPGHRSSYEQYFGPGTRLTVT.

CDR3 sequence: CATSLGQGAYEQYF. CDR3 DNA sequence: TGTGCCACCAGCCTCGGACAGGGGGCTTACGAGCAGTACTTC. This rearrangement joins TRBV15 to TRBJ2-7, with 11 bases matching TRBD1. Germline V gene data show CDR1 as LNHNV and CDR2 as YYDKDF (reference sequence). The V segment lost 5 bases and the J segment 4 bases; nucleotides outside the gene matches: 4. The CDR3 runs to 14 residues.